These T cell receptor beta chains were read from a single sample in a study of graft-versus-host responses after intestinal transplantation. The antigens for these receptors are not known. Profiled with immunoSEQ multiplex PCR; TCRdb holds only in-frame clones, not every one. The sample holds approximately 90,000 clones, about four fifths seen once. The sequenced sample was unstimulated CD4+ T cells sorted from spleen or lymph node cells, obtained before intestinal transplant. The origin of the receptors is a human donor who received an intestinal transplant. The CDR3 runs from the conserved cysteine through the conserved F or W. The order of the fields is clone size, J gene, V gene, D gene, CDR3 protein, CDR3 DNA. D genes are given only for firm matches. Clone size appears in some rows only: once, few, many, or a class for an expanded clone.

clone_size: once; j_call: TRBJ2-7; v_call: TRBV5-1; d_call: .; cdr3_aa: CASTDITYEQYF; cdr3_nt: TGCGCCAGCACGGACATTACCTACGAGCAGTACTTC
clone_size: .; j_call: TRBJ2-1; v_call: TRBV5-4; d_call: TRBD2; cdr3_aa: CASSLNSGSSYNEQFF; cdr3_nt: TGTGCCAGCAGCTTAAATAGCGGGAGCTCCTACAATGAGCAGTTCTTC
clone_size: .; j_call: TRBJ2-7; v_call: TRBV28; d_call: .; cdr3_aa: CASSQGFEQYF; cdr3_nt: TGTGCCAGCAGTCAGGGGTTCGAGCAGTACTTC
clone_size: .; j_call: TRBJ1-1; v_call: TRBV2; d_call: .; cdr3_aa: CASRGGGMGYTEAFF; cdr3_nt: TGTGCCAGCAGAGGGGGGGGTATGGGATACACTGAAGCTTTCTTT
clone_size: .; j_call: TRBJ2-3; v_call: TRBV10-3; d_call: .; cdr3_aa: CAIWGGGTDTQYF; cdr3_nt: TGTGCCATCTGGGGAGGTGGCACAGATACGCAGTATTTT
clone_size: .; j_call: TRBJ2-7; v_call: TRBV28; d_call: .; cdr3_aa: CASSSTGQKHYEQYF; cdr3_nt: TGTGCCAGCAGTTCTACGGGACAAAAACACTACGAGCAGTACTTC
clone_size: .; j_call: TRBJ1-1; v_call: TRBV4-1; d_call: .; cdr3_aa: CASSHQLSGAPEAFF; cdr3_nt: TGCGCCAGCAGTCATCAGCTATCAGGGGCCCCTGAAGCTTTCTTT
clone_size: .; j_call: TRBJ1-5; v_call: TRBV19; d_call: TRBD1; cdr3_aa: CASSDRGNQPQHF; cdr3_nt: TGTGCCAGTAGTGACAGGGGAAATCAGCCCCAGCATTTT
clone_size: .; j_call: TRBJ2-3; v_call: TRBV5-4; d_call: TRBD2; cdr3_aa: CASKSGTSGRRGTDTQYF; cdr3_nt: TGTGCCAGCAAGTCCGGGACTAGCGGGAGGCGCGGCACAGATACGCAGTATTTT
clone_size: .; j_call: TRBJ2-7; v_call: TRBV10-1; d_call: .; cdr3_aa: CASSEPTGSGYEQYF; cdr3_nt: TGCGCCAGCAGTGAACCTACAGGGAGCGGTTACGAGCAGTACTTC
clone_size: once; j_call: TRBJ2-7; v_call: TRBV5-1; d_call: TRBD1; cdr3_aa: CASSLETGAYEQYF; cdr3_nt: TGCGCCAGCAGCTTGGAAACAGGGGCCTACGAGCAGTACTTC
clone_size: .; j_call: TRBJ2-1; v_call: TRBV5-1; d_call: .; cdr3_aa: CASSSRTESYNEQFF; cdr3_nt: TGCGCCAGCAGCTCTCGGACAGAGTCCTACAATGAGCAGTTCTTC
clone_size: .; j_call: TRBJ1-4; v_call: TRBV2; d_call: TRBD1; cdr3_aa: CASSPTGATNEKLFF; cdr3_nt: TGTGCCAGCAGTCCAACAGGGGCAACTAATGAAAAACTGTTTTTT
clone_size: .; j_call: TRBJ2-7; v_call: TRBV19; d_call: TRBD1; cdr3_aa: CASSITRTGWGEQYF; cdr3_nt: TGTGCCAGTAGTATTACAAGGACAGGGTGGGGCGAGCAGTACTTC
clone_size: .; j_call: TRBJ2-3; v_call: TRBV13; d_call: .; cdr3_aa: CASREGARDTQYF; cdr3_nt: TGTGCCAGCAGGGAGGGGGCTAGAGATACGCAGTATTTT
clone_size: .; j_call: TRBJ1-1; v_call: TRBV7-2; d_call: .; cdr3_aa: CASMANTEAFF; cdr3_nt: TGTGCCAGCATGGCGAACACTGAAGCTTTCTTT
clone_size: .; j_call: TRBJ1-1; v_call: TRBV18; d_call: .; cdr3_aa: CASLTSRDTEAFF; cdr3_nt: TGTGCCAGCCTCACCTCCAGGGACACTGAAGCTTTCTTT
clone_size: .; j_call: TRBJ2-5; v_call: TRBV6-1; d_call: TRBD1; cdr3_aa: CASRGRDRGETQYF; cdr3_nt: TGTGCCAGCAGGGGCCGGGACAGGGGAGAGACCCAGTACTTC
clone_size: .; j_call: TRBJ2-3; v_call: TRBV19; d_call: TRBD2; cdr3_aa: CASRGPTSGGRADTQYF; cdr3_nt: TGTGCCAGTAGAGGTCCGACTAGCGGGGGGAGAGCAGATACGCAGTATTTT
clone_size: .; j_call: TRBJ2-1; v_call: TRBV29-1; d_call: .; cdr3_aa: CSVGLYEQFF; cdr3_nt: TGCAGCGTTGGACTCTATGAGCAGTTCTTC
clone_size: few; j_call: TRBJ2-1; v_call: TRBV2; d_call: .; cdr3_aa: CASSEGRGPYNEQFF; cdr3_nt: TGTGCCAGCAGTGAAGGGCGGGGGCCATACAATGAGCAGTTCTTC
clone_size: .; j_call: TRBJ2-1; v_call: TRBV20-1; d_call: .; cdr3_aa: CSARRYNEQFF; cdr3_nt: TGCAGTGCTAGGCGTTACAATGAGCAGTTCTTC
clone_size: .; j_call: TRBJ1-2; v_call: TRBV5-4; d_call: .; cdr3_aa: CASSTTANYGYTF; cdr3_nt: TGTGCCAGCAGCACGACAGCTAACTATGGCTACACCTTC
clone_size: few; j_call: TRBJ1-6; v_call: TRBV4-1; d_call: TRBD1; cdr3_aa: CASSQERGRGHSPLHF; cdr3_nt: TGCGCCAGCAGCCAAGAGAGGGGCAGGGGGCATTCACCCCTCCACTTT
clone_size: .; j_call: TRBJ1-3; v_call: TRBV28; d_call: TRBD1; cdr3_aa: CASFAGTVGNTIYF; cdr3_nt: TGTGCCAGTTTCGCCGGGACAGTTGGAAACACCATATATTTT